Listed below are T cell receptor beta chains from one sample, sequenced in a study of cytomegalovirus exposure and HLA in healthy donors. Repertoires were generated with immunoSEQ multiplex PCR, while TCRdb's copy carries only in-frame clones and drops some. This table has 100,000 to 120,000 clones, over 75% appearing once. The sample was PBMCs. The receptor set was obtained from a woman in her twenties or thirties in good health and CMV-seropositive. Both conserved end residues are part of each CDR3. The D gene is left open where the match is weak. Clone sizes are given selectively: once, few, many, or a class where the clone is expanded.

d_call | j_call | clone_size | v_call | cdr3_aa | cdr3_nt
. | TRBJ1-3 | . | TRBV30 | CAWRTPGTPGRSGNTIYF | TGTGCCTGGAGGACGCCGGGAACCCCAGGCCGCTCTGGAAACACCATATATTTT
. | TRBJ2-7 | . | TRBV5-7 | CASSPQGGSYEQYF | TGTGCCAGCAGCCCCCAGGGGGGCTCCTACGAGCAGTACTTC
TRBD1 | TRBJ2-5 | . | TRBV5-1 | CASSSGQGARETQYF | TGCGCCAGCAGCTCGGGACAGGGGGCTAGAGAGACCCAGTACTTC
. | TRBJ1-6 | . | TRBV2 | CASGWGGAAGSPLHF | TGTGCCAGCGGGTGGGGGGGCGCCGCCGGTTCACCCCTCCACTTT
TRBD2 | TRBJ2-3 | . | TRBV6-5 | CASSYTRGGTDTQYF | TGTGCCAGCAGTTACACCCGGGGGGGGACAGATACGCAGTATTTT
TRBD1 | TRBJ1-1 | . | TRBV5-4 | CASSPTGGSEAFF | TGTGCCAGCAGCCCGACAGGGGGCAGTGAAGCTTTCTTT
TRBD2 | TRBJ2-5 | once | TRBV5-1 | CASRGDLAVETQYF | TGCGCCAGCAGAGGGGACCTAGCGGTAGAGACCCAGTACTTC
TRBD2 | TRBJ2-1 | . | TRBV13 | CASSLASGLAYNEQFF | TGTGCCAGCAGCTTAGCGTCGGGACTAGCCTACAATGAGCAGTTCTTC
TRBD2 | TRBJ2-2 | . | TRBV5-4 | CASSVSSGVNTGELFF | TGTGCCAGCAGCGTTTCTAGCGGAGTTAACACCGGGGAGCTGTTTTTT
TRBD1 | TRBJ2-7 | . | TRBV9 | CASSVAGTGDSYEQYF | TGTGCCAGCAGCGTGGCCGGGACAGGGGACTCCTACGAGCAGTACTTC
TRBD2 | TRBJ2-1 | . | TRBV7-2 | CASSFSGGSYNEQFF | TGTGCCAGCAGCTTTTCGGGGGGCTCCTACAATGAGCAGTTCTTC
TRBD2 | TRBJ2-7 | . | TRBV4-2 | CASSQGGGGYEQYF | TGTGCCAGCAGCCAAGGGGGCGGGGGTTACGAGCAGTACTTC
TRBD1 | TRBJ1-6 | . | TRBV27 | CASSFNRGDSPLHF | TGTGCCAGCAGTTTCAACAGGGGCGACTCACCCCTCCACTTT
. | TRBJ2-7 | . | TRBV15 | CATSGGDSFSYEQYF | TGTGCCACCAGCGGAGGTGACAGTTTCTCCTACGAGCAGTACTTC
. | TRBJ1-1 | . | TRBV29-1 | CSVWAGHRNTEAFF | TGCAGCGTTTGGGCAGGGCACAGGAACACTGAAGCTTTCTTT
. | TRBJ1-2 | . | TRBV6-1 | CASSEGLGPPNYGYTF | TGTGCCAGCAGTGAAGGTCTGGGGCCGCCTAACTATGGCTACACCTTC
TRBD2 | TRBJ2-7 | . | TRBV9 | CASSGGLASYEQYF | TGTGCCAGCAGCGGGGGACTAGCGAGCTACGAGCAGTACTTC
. | TRBJ1-6 | . | TRBV30 | CAWSVGALSSPLHF | TGTGCCTGGAGTGTAGGGGCGCTTTCCTCACCCCTCCACTTT
. | TRBJ2-1 | . | TRBV25-1 | CASSLFQGDTENEQFF | TGTGCCAGCAGCTTGTTCCAGGGTGATACTGAGAATGAGCAGTTCTTC
TRBD1 | TRBJ1-2 | . | TRBV19 | CASRSTGIKNYGYTF | TGTGCCAGTAGATCGACAGGGATAAAAAACTATGGCTACACCTTC
. | TRBJ2-7 | . | TRBV6-1 | CASSESWGGDEQYF | TGTGCCAGCAGTGAATCGTGGGGGGGCGACGAGCAGTACTTC
TRBD1 | TRBJ1-6 | few | TRBV11-2 | CASRTGRTNSPLHF | TGTGCCAGTAGGACAGGGAGGACCAATTCACCCCTCCACTTT